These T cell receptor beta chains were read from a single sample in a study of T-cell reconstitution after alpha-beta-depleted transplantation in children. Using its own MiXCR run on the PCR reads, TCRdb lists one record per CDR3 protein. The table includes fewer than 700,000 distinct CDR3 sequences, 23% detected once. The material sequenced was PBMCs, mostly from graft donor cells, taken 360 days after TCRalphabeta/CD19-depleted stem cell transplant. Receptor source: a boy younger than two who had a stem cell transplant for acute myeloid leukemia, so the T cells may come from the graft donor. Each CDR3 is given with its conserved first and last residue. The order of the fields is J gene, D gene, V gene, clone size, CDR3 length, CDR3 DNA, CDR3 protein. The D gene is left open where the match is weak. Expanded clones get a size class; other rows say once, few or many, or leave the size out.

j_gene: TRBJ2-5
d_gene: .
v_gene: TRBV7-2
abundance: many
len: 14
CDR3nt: TGTGCCAGCAGCTTAACCGGGGCACAAGAGACCCAGTACTTC
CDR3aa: CASSLTGAQETQYF

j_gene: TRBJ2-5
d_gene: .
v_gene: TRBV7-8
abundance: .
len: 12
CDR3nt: TGTGCCAGCAGCTTACGGATAGAGACCCAGTACTTC
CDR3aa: CASSLRIETQYF

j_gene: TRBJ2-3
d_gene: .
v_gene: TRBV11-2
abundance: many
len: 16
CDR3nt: TGTGCCAGCAGCTTATTTGCTAGCGCCTTCACAGATACGCAGTATTTT
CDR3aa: CASSLFASAFTDTQYF

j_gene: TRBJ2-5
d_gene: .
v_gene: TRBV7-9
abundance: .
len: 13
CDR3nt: TGTGCCAGCAGCCCCGACGGCCAAGAGACCCAGTACTTC
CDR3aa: CASSPDGQETQYF

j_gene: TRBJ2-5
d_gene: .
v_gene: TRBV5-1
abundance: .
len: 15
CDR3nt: TGCGCCAGCAGCTTGGAAGGGGTTTACCAAGAGACCCAGTACTTC
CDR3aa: CASSLEGVYQETQYF

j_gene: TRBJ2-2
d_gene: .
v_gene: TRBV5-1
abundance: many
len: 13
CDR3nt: TGCGCCAGCAGCTTGGTGACCCCAGGGGAGCTGTTTTTT
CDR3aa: CASSLVTPGELFF

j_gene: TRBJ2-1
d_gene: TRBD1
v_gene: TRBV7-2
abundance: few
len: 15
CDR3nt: TGTGCCAGCAGCACTACAGGGGGCGCCCACAATGAGCAGTTCTTC
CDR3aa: CASSTTGGAHNEQFF

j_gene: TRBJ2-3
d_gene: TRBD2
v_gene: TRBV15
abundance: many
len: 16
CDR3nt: TGTGCCACCAGCAGAGATCGTAGCGGGGGGGCTGACACGCAGTATTTT
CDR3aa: CATSRDRSGGADTQYF

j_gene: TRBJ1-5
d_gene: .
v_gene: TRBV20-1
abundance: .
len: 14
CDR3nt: TGCAGTGCTAGAGAGGGTTTGAGCAATCAGCCCCAGCATTTT
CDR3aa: CSAREGLSNQPQHF

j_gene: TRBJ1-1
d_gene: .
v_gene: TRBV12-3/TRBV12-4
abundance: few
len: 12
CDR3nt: TGTGCCAGCAGGTTCTTTTCAGGGGAGGCTTTCTTT
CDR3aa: CASRFFSGEAFF

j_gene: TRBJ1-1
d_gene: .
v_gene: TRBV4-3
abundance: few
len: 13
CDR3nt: TGCGCCAGCCGGTGGGAAAGGAACACTGAAGCTTTCTTT
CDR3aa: CASRWERNTEAFF

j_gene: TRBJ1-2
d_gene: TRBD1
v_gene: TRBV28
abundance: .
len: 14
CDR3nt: TGTGCCAGCAGTCAAGACAGGGGTTCCCCTGGCTACACCTTC
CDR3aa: CASSQDRGSPGYTF

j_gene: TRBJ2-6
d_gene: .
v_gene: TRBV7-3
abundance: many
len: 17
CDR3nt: TGTGCCAGCAGCTTGGGGCAGCTCGGCTCTGGGGCCAACGTCCTGACTTTC
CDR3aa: CASSLGQLGSGANVLTF

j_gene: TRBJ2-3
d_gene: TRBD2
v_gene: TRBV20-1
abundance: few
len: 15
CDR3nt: TGCAGTGTTACCCTGCGGGGGGGCCGAACAGATACGCAGTATTTT
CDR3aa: CSVTLRGGRTDTQYF

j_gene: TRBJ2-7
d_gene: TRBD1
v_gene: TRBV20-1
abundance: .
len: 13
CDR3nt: TGCAGTGCTAGATTTCAGGGGGCCTACGAGCAGTACTTC
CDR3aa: CSARFQGAYEQYF

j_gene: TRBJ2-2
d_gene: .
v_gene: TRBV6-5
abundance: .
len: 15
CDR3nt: TGTGCCAGCAGTTACGCCTACAAGGGCCTGGGGGAGCTGTTTTTT
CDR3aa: CASSYAYKGLGELFF

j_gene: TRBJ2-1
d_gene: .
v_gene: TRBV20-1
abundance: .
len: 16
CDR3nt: TGCAGTGCTAGAGATGGTAGCCGAGGGGGGCGGAATGAGCAGTTCTTC
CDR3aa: CSARDGSRGGRNEQFF

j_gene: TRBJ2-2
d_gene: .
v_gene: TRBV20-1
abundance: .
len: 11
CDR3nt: TGCAGTGCCGACAAGGCCGGGGAGCTGTTTTTT
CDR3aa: CSADKAGELFF

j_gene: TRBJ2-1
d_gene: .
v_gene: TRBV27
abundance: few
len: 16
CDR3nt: TGTGCCAGCAGTTTACCCCCGGGGGAGGCGGTTAATGAGCAGTTCTTC
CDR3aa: CASSLPPGEAVNEQFF

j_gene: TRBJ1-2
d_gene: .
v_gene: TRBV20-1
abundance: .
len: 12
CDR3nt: TGCAGTGCTTTAGCCTACGTCCATGGCTACACCTTC
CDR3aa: CSALAYVHGYTF

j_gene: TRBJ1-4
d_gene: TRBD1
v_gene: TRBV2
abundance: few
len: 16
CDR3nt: TGTGCCAGCAGTGAAGCCCGGGACAGGGTCAATGAAAAACTGTTTTTT
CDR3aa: CASSEARDRVNEKLFF

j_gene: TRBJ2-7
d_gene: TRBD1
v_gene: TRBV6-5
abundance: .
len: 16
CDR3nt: TGTGCCAGCAGTCACGGACAGGGAGGTGGTAGCTACGAGCAGTACTTC
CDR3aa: CASSHGQGGGSYEQYF

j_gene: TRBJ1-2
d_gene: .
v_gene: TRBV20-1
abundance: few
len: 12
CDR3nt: TGCAGTGCTAGAAGTCCAGGGTTCGGCTACACCTTC
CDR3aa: CSARSPGFGYTF

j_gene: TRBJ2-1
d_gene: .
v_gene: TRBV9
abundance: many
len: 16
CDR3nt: TGTGCCAGCAGCGTAGTCGGAGGGGGGGCCTTCAATGAGCAGTTCTTC
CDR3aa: CASSVVGGGAFNEQFF

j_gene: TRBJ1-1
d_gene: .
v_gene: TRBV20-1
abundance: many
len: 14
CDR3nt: TGCAGTGCTAGAGACTCTCCAGGGACGACTGAAGCTTTCTTT
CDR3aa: CSARDSPGTTEAFF

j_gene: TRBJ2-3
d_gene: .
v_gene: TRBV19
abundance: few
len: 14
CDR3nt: TGTGCCAGTAGTTCGACGGTTAGCACAGAGACGCAGTATTTT
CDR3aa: CASSSTVSTETQYF

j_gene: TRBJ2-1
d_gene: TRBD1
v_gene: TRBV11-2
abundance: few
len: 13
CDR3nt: TGTGCCATCTCCCGGGACAGAAACAATGAGCAGTTCTTC
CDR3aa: CAISRDRNNEQFF

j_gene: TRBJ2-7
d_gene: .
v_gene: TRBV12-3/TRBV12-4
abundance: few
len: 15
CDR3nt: TGTGCCAGCAGTTTGTACAGTCAGAGCTCCTACGAGCAGTACTTC
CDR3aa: CASSLYSQSSYEQYF

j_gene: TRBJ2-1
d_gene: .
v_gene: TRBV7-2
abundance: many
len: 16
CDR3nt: TGTGCCAGCAGTCTTCCCAGGGAGGACTCTAGCAATGAGCAGTTCTTC
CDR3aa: CASSLPREDSSNEQFF

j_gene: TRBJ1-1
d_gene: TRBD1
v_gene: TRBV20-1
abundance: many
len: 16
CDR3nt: TGCAGTGCCAAACCATCCCGGACAGGGGGCACGGCTGAAGCTTTCTTT
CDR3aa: CSAKPSRTGGTAEAFF

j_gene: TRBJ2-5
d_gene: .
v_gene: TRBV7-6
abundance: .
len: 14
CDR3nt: TGTGCCAGCAGCTTACCGAGACCCTGGGGGACCCAGTACTTC
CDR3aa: CASSLPRPWGTQYF

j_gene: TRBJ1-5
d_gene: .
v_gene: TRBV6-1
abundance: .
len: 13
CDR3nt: TGTGCCAGCAGAACTGACAGGCTTGGGCCCCAGCATTTT
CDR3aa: CASRTDRLGPQHF

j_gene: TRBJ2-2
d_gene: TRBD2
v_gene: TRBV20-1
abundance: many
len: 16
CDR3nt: TGCAGTGCCCACGGGGGGGAGAACGCGAACACCGGGGAGCTGTTTTTT
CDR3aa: CSAHGGENANTGELFF

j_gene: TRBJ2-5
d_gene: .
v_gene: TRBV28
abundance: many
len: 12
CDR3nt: TGTGCCAGCAACTTCGGCTTTGAGACCCAGTACTTC
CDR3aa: CASNFGFETQYF

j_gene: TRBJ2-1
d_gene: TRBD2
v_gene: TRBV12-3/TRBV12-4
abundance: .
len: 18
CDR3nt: TGTGCCAGCAGTCTTAGCTGGAGCGGGGGGGCCCTCTACAATGAGCAGTTCTTC
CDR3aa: CASSLSWSGGALYNEQFF

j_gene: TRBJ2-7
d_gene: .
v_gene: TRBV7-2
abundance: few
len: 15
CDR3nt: TGTGCCAGCAGCTTAGGGGCGGGGGCCTCCTACGAGCAGTACTTC
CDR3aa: CASSLGAGASYEQYF

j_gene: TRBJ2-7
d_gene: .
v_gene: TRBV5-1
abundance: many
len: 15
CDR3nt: TGCGCCAGCAGCCGTATCGGAACCTCCGGAGGCGAGCAGTACTTC
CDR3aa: CASSRIGTSGGEQYF

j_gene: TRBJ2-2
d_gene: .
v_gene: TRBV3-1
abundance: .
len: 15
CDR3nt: TGTGCCAGCAGCCTTTTTGACAGAAACACCGGGGAGCTGTTTTTT
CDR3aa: CASSLFDRNTGELFF

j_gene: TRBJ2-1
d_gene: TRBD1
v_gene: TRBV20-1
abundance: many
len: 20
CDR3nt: TGCAGTGCTAGAGATCCACGGTCCCGTGGACAGGGGGGAGCCTACAATGAGCAGTTCTTC
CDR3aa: CSARDPRSRGQGGAYNEQFF

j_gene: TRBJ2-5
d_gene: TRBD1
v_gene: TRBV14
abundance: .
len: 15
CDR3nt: TGTGCCAGCAGCCAAGAGAGGGGGCAGGAGGAGACCCAGTACTTC
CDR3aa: CASSQERGQEETQYF

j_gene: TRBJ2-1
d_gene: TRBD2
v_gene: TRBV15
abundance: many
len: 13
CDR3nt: TGTGCCACCGCGGGGGGGCACATCAATGAGCAGTTCTTC
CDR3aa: CATAGGHINEQFF

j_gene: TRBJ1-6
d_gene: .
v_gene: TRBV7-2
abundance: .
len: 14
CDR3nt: TGTGCCAGCAGCTTACCCAGGGTGGATGAACCCCTCCACTTT
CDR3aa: CASSLPRVDEPLHF

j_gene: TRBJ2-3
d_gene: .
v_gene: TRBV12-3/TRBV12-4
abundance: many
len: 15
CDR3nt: TGTGCCAGCAGTGCCCGGGACCTTAGCACAGATACGCAGTATTTT
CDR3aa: CASSARDLSTDTQYF

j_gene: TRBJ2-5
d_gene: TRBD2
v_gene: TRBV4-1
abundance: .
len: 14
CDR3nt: TGCGCCAGCACCGCAGCGGGGACGAAAGAGACCCAGTACTTC
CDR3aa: CASTAAGTKETQYF

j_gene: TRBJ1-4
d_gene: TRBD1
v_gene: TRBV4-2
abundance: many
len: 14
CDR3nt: TGTGCCAGCAGAATCCGACAGGGAGGGGAAAAACTGTTTTTT
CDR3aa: CASRIRQGGEKLFF

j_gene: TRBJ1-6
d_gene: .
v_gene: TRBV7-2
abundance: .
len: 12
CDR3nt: TGTGCCAGCAGCTTAGCAGGCTCACCCCTCCACTTT
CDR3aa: CASSLAGSPLHF

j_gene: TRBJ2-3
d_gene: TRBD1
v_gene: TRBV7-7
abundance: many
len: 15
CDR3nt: TGTGCCAGCAGCTCTGGACAGGGGTCCTTAGATACGCAGTATTTT
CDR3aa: CASSSGQGSLDTQYF

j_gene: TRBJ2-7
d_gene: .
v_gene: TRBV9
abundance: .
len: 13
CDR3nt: TGTGCCAGCAGCGTAGGACATCTCGGTGGGCAGTACTTC
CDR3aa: CASSVGHLGGQYF

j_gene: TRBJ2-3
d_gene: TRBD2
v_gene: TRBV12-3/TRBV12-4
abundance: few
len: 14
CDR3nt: TGTGCCAGCAGACATAGGACTAGCGATCCTACGCAGTATTTT
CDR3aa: CASRHRTSDPTQYF

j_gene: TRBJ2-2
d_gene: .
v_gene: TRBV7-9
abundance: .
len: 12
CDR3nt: TGTGCCAGCACCGCAGTCCCTCGGGAGCTGTTTTTT
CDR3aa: CASTAVPRELFF

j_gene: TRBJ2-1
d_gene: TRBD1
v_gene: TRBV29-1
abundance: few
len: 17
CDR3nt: TGCAGCGTTGTTTTTTGGTCGTCGGGACAGGGGGCCTGGGAGCAGTTCTTC
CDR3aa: CSVVFWSSGQGAWEQFF

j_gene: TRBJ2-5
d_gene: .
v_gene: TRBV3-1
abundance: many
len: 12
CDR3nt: TGTGCCAGCGAAGCGAACCAAGAGACCCAGTACTTC
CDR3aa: CASEANQETQYF

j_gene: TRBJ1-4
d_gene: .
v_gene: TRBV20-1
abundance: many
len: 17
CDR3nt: TGCAGTGCTAGAGATCTGGAGGGGCCCGCAACTAATGAAAAACTGTTTTTT
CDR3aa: CSARDLEGPATNEKLFF

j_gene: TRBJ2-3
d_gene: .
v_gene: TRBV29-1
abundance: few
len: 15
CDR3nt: TGCAGCGTTGCCCAGATTACACGTAGCCCCGATACGCAGTATTTT
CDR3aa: CSVAQITRSPDTQYF

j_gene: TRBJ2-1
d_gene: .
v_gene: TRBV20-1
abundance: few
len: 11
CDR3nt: TGCAGTGCTAGTATCTACAATGAGCAGTTCTTC
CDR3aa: CSASIYNEQFF